The TCR beta chain under discussion was sequenced for a study of blood T cell repertoires in COVID-19. The overall study: Both acute and convalescent COVID-19 samples were obtained from the United States, Italy and Spain. Sources were T cells, B-cell-depleted T cells, or PBMCs; the material itself was cDNA or gDNA.

The CDR3 totals 14 residues. With V trimmed by 7 bases and J by 6 bases, 9 bases remained unmatched. Germline values: CDR1 SNHLY, CDR2 FYNNEI. Study processing details: Reference gene primer amplification in the assay estimated nucleated cell counts. Some clones are missing from TCRdb's copy, which holds only in-frame ones; the method was immunoSEQ multiplex PCR. V and J calls and clone size follow that table, whereas D and trimming were derived from the DNA. The sample has roughly 190,000 clones; 70% to 90% are singletons. What was sequenced was peripheral blood. The TCR was taken from a man aged 55-75 years with active or convalescent COVID-19. This chain joins TRBV2 and TRBJ2-1, with TRBD1 matching over 7 bases. The CDR3 sequence: CASTLRGGGNEQFF. CDR3 DNA: TGTGCCAGCACCCTGAGAGGGGGCGGCAATGAGCAGTTCTTC.